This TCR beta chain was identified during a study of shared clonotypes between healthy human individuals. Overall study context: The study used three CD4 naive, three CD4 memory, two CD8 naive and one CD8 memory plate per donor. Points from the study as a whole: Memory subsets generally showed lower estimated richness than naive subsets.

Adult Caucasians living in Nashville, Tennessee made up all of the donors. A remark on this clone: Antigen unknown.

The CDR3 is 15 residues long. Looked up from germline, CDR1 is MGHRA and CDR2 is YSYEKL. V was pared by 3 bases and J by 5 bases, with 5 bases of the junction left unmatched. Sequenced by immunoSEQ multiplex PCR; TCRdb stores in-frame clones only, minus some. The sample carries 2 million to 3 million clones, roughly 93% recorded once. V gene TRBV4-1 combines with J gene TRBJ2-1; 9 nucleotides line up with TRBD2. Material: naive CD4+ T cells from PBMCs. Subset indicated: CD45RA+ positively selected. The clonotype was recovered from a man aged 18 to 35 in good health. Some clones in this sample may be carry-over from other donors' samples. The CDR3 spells CASSHVAGENNEQFF. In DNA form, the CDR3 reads TGCGCCAGCAGCCACGTAGCGGGAGAGAACAATGAGCAGTTCTTC.